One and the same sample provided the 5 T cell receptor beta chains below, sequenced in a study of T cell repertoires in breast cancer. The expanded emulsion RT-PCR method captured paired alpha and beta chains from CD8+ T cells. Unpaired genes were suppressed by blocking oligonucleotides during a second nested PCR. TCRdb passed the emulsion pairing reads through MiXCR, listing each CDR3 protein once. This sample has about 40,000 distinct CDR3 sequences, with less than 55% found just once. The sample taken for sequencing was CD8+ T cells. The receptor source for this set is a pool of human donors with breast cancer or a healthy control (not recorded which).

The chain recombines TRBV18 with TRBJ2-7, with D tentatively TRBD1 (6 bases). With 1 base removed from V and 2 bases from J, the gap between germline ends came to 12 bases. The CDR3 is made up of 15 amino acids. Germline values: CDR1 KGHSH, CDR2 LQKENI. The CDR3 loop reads CASSPLGQPTYEQYF. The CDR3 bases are TGTGCCAGCTCACCACTGGGACAACCGACCTACGAGCAGTACTTC.

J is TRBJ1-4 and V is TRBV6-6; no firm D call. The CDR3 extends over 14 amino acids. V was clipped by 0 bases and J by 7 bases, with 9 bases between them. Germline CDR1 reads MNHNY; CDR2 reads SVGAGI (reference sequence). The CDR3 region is CASSYSNLPEKLFF. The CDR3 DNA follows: TGTGCCAGCAGTTACTCGAACCTCCCTGAAAAACTGTTTTTT.

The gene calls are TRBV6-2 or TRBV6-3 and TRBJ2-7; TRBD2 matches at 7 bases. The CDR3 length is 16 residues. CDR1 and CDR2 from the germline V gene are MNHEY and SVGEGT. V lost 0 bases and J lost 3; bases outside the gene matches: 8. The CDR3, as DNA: TGTGCCAGCAGTTACTCCGGTGTAGGCGGGAGCTACGAGCAGTACTTC. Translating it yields CASSYSGVGGSYEQYF.

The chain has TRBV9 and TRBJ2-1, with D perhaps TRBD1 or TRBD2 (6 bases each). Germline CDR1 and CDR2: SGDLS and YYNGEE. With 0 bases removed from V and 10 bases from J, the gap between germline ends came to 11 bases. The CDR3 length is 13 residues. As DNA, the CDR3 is TGTGCCAGCAGCGTAGCAGGGGCGGGAGAGCAGTTCTTC. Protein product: CASSVAGAGEQFF. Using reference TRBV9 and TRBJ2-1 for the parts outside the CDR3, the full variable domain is DSGVTQTPKHLITATGQRVTLRCSPRSGDLSVYWYQQSLDQGLQFLIQYYNGEERAKGNILERFSAQQFPDLHSELNLSSLELGDSALYFCASSVAGAGEQFFGPGTRLTVL.

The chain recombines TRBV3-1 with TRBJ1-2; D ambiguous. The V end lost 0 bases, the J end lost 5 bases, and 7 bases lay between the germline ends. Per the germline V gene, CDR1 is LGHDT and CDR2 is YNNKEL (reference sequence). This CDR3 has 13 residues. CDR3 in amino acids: CASSQDLVYGYTF. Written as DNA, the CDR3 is TGTGCCAGCAGCCAAGATTTGGTGTATGGCTACACCTTC.